Following are 13 T cell receptor beta chains from one sample sequenced in a study of blood T cells in healthy people across ages. A J-beta primer mix and a sample-barcoded 5' primer were used in a second PCR of roughly 6 to 11 cycles. Using its own MiXCR run on the 5' RACE reads, TCRdb lists one record per CDR3 protein. Of around 1.1 million distinct CDR3 sequences listed, roughly two fifths are singletons. Material for sequencing was blood. These receptors came from a man between 18 and 35 years old in good health.

DNA for the CDR3: TGTGCCAGCAGACTGACAGACACGAACACTGAAGCTTTCTTT. Amino acid sequence: CASRLTDTNTEAFF. The chain links TRBV12-3 or TRBV12-4 to TRBJ1-1; D is perhaps TRBD1 (5 bases). This CDR3 is 14 amino acids long. V was clipped by 6 bases and J by 1 base, with 12 bases between them.

The chain employs TRBV5-1 and TRBJ2-2; D unclear. Germline V gene sequence: CDR1 SGHRS, CDR2 YFSETQ. With 1 base removed from V and 1 base from J, the gap between germline ends came to 8 bases. The length of the CDR3 is 15 residues. The CDR3, as DNA: TGCGCCAGCAGCTTGCAGCAGGAGAACACCGGGGAGCTGTTTTTT. This gives the protein CASSLQQENTGELFF.

This clonotype appeared many times. The chain combines TRBV7-9 with TRBJ2-3; tentative D call: TRBD1 (7 bases). Germline loops: CDR1 SEHNR, CDR2 FQNEAQ (reference sequence). V lost 5 bases and J lost 6, with 15 bases in between. The length of the CDR3 is 14 residues. The CDR3 sequence: CASSLAGGLDTQYF. The CDR3 coding sequence is TGTGCCAGCAGCCTCGCAGGGGGGCTTGATACGCAGTATTTT.

Concerning this clonotype itself: Being one base from a much bigger clone, this may be a read error. This rearrangement joins TRBV5-1 to TRBJ2-1; 8 bases match TRBD1. V shed 2 bases, J shed 5 bases, and the junction held 6 bases outside the gene matches. Germline V gene sequence: CDR1 SGHRS, CDR2 YFSETQ. The CDR3 has 15 amino acids. The CDR3 region is CASSLGQGRHNEQFF. CDR3 nucleotides: TGCGCCAGCAGCTTAGGACAGGGTCGGCACAATGAGCAGTTCTTC.

The chain couples TRBV30 to TRBJ1-3; a possible D gene is TRBD1 (5 bases). Germline V gene data show CDR1 as GTSNPN and CDR2 as SVGIG (reference sequence). V shed 0 bases and J shed 2 bases, with 17 bases lying between them. This CDR3 contains 17 residues. In DNA form, the CDR3 reads TGTGCCTGGAGTGTAACCCGCCGGGGGTACGCTGGAAACACCATATATTTT. Translating it yields CAWSVTRRGYAGNTIYF. The full variable domain, in which reference TRBV30 and TRBJ1-3 provide the parts outside the CDR3, is SQTIHQWPATLVQPVGSPLSLECTVEGTSNPNLYWYRQAAGRGLQLLFYSVGIGQISSEVPQNLSASRPQDRQFILSSKKLLLSDSGFYLCAWSVTRRGYAGNTIYFGEGSWLTVV.

The chain employs TRBV6-1 and TRBJ1-1; D is unresolved. Germline loops: CDR1 MNHNS, CDR2 SASEGT. The CDR3 covers 11 residues. V was clipped by 7 bases and J by 8 bases, with 11 bases between them. CDR3 sequence reads: CASTRTAEAFF. CDR3 coding DNA: TGTGCCAGCACCAGGACTGCGGAAGCTTTCTTT.

The V gene is TRBV10-2, the J gene TRBJ2-7, with 8 bases identical to TRBD1. CDR3 length equals 16 residues. With V trimmed by 6 bases and J by 2 bases, 12 bases remained unmatched. Germline CDR1 is WSHSY and CDR2 is SAAADI. CDR3 in amino acids: CASSQGQGGVTYEQYF. The CDR3 DNA reads as TGCGCCAGCAGCCAAGGACAGGGAGGAGTAACCTACGAGCAGTACTTC.

In this sample, this clonotype turned up a few times. The rearrangement joins TRBV10-3 to TRBJ1-1; D ambiguous. Deletions cut 0 bases from V and 11 bases from J, with 10 bases between. This CDR3 spans 12 amino acids. From germline, CDR1 is ENHRY and CDR2 SYGVKD. DNA for the CDR3: TGTGCCATCAGTGAGTCGCAAGGTGACGCTTTCTTT. Residues: CAISESQGDAFF.

The chain joins TRBV20-1 to TRBJ2-1, with D possibly being TRBD1 or TRBD2 (6 bases each). Germline CDR1 reads DFQATT; CDR2 reads SNEGSKA (reference sequence). V lost 3 bases, J lost 4 bases, and 13 bases lay in between. The CDR3 extends over 14 amino acids. CDR3 protein: CSASRGDQYNEQFF. Written as DNA, the CDR3 is TGCAGTGCTAGTAGGGGGGACCAATACAATGAGCAGTTCTTC.

This clonotype was recorded a few times. The V gene is TRBV29-1, the J gene TRBJ2-1; TRBD1 matches 7 bases. V trimming: 6 bases; J trimming: 8 bases; junction bases outside the gene matches: 13. The CDR3 loop spans 14 amino acids. Germline V gene sequence: CDR1 SQVTM, CDR2 ANQGSEA. Here the CDR3 reads CSVKGGLLWDEQFF. The CDR3 bases are TGCAGCGTCAAAGGGGGCCTTCTTTGGGATGAGCAGTTCTTC.

The J gene is TRBJ2-3, the V gene TRBV14; D is unresolved. The V end was cut by 5 bases, the J end by 0 bases, with 15 bases between. The germline V gene has CDR1 SGHDN and CDR2 FVKESK. This CDR3 comprises 16 residues. The CDR3 sequence is CASSYYLGASTDTQYF. The CDR3 region has the DNA TGTGCCAGCAGCTACTATTTGGGTGCGAGCACAGATACGCAGTATTTT. Together with reference TRBV14 and TRBJ2-3, the CDR3 gives the full variable domain: EAGVTQFPSHSVIEKGQTVTLRCDPISGHDNLYWYRRVMGKEIKFLLHFVKESKQDESGMPNNRFLAERTGGTYSTLKVQPAELEDSGVYFCASSYYLGASTDTQYFGPGTRLTVL.

The chain joins TRBV3-1 to TRBJ2-7; D possibly corresponds to TRBD2 (7 bases). Germline-derived CDR1 and CDR2 are LGHDT and YNNKEL (reference sequence). With 1 base removed from V and 5 bases from J, the gap between germline ends came to 15 bases. The length of the CDR3 is 15 residues. The CDR3 protein is CASSQAGGGYHEQYF. The CDR3 coding sequence is TGTGCCAGCAGCCAAGCGGGGGGCGGTTATCACGAGCAGTACTTC.

This clonotype was observed a handful of times. This chain connects TRBV25-1 to TRBJ2-4; D may match TRBD1 or TRBD2 (5 bases each). Germline CDR1 reads MGHDK; CDR2 reads SYGVNS. The CDR3 covers 12 residues. V was trimmed by 2 bases and J by 13 bases, leaving 12 bases between them. This CDR3 reads CASSELVGEQYF. The CDR3, as DNA: TGTGCCAGCAGTGAACTGGTGGGGGAGCAGTACTTC.